The subject of this entry is one TCR beta chain. The source of the sample is a study of blood T cell repertoires in COVID-19. CDR3 length: 16 amino acids. V lost 5 bases and J lost 3; bases outside the gene matches: 9. CDR1 is SGHAT and CDR2 is FQNNGV in the germline V gene. The protocol was immunoSEQ multiplex PCR, while the TCRdb copy is restricted to in-frame clones and leaves out a portion. The profile shows more than 95,000 clones, more than 60% of them singletons. Sequenced material: peripheral blood. This clonotype was sampled from a woman aged 65 to 85 with acute or convalescent COVID-19. The chain employs TRBV11-2 and TRBJ2-5; 10 nucleotides align to TRBD2. The CDR3 nucleotides are TGTGCCAGCAGCGCCTCGAGGCTAGCGGGAGAAGAGACCCAGTACTTC. Translation: CASSASRLAGEETQYF.